The text below deals with one TCR beta chain. The antigen is undetermined. The same CDR3 is also encoded by other DNA sequences in this sample. Enrolled patients, whose metastatic non-small-cell lung cancer was chemo-refractory, received focal radiation plus CTLA-4 blockade with ipilimumab. The sample originates from a study of radiotherapy plus CTLA-4 blockade in lung cancer. Background on the study: Disease control was present in 25% to 35% of patients, and objective responses in approximately 20%.

TCRdb's copy holds only in-frame clones and misses some; the assay was immunoSEQ multiplex PCR. The top ten clones hold under 13% of a sample with tens of thousands of clones, just under 75% of them seen once. With 0 bases clipped from V and 5 bases from J, the junction kept 4 bases outside the gene matches. The germline gives CDR1 SGDLS, CDR2 YYNGEE. The CDR3 contains 15 residues. General study points: Tumor-origin TCR clones grew in blood after radiotherapy plus ipilimumab. Early clonal dynamics of blood T cells, together with interferon-beta, were reported as the best response predictor.

This sequence originates from a human donor with non-small cell lung cancer who had stable disease on radiotherapy plus ipilimumab. The chain has TRBV9 and TRBJ1-4; 7 positions match TRBD1. Source: peripheral blood, taken from a patient treated with radiotherapy plus ipilimumab. This CDR3 reads CASSVEQGPNEKLFF. The CDR3 nucleotides are TGTGCCAGCAGCGTAGAACAGGGGCCAAATGAAAAACTGTTTTTT.